These T cell receptor beta chains were read from a single sample in a study of control samples from healthy donors and cancer patients. The method was immunoSEQ multiplex PCR; TCRdb's version includes in-frame clones alone and lacks a portion of them. The sample includes 150,000 to 200,000 clones, around 90% of them seen just once. Material: blood. These receptors came from a woman between 25 and 40 years old in good health. Both conserved end residues are part of each CDR3. The D gene is left open where the match is weak. The size field is filled for only some rows; it gives once, few, many or a size class.

v_gene	abundance	j_gene	d_gene	CDR3aa	CDR3nt
TRBV2	NA	TRBJ2-2	NA	CASEREHTGELFF	TGTGCCAGCGAACGGGAGCACACCGGGGAGCTGTTTTTT
TRBV5-1	NA	TRBJ2-5	NA	CASSLEARIQETQYF	TGCGCCAGCAGCTTGGAAGCTAGAATACAAGAGACCCAGTACTTC
TRBV3-1/TRBV3-2	NA	TRBJ2-2	TRBD2	CASKDSGKTGELFF	TGTGCCAGCAAAGATAGCGGGAAAACCGGGGAGCTGTTTTTT
TRBV3-1/TRBV3-2	NA	TRBJ2-1	NA	CASSQDRRTASFNEQFF	TGTGCCAGCAGCCAAGATAGGAGGACAGCCTCCTTCAATGAGCAGTTCTTC
TRBV18	NA	TRBJ2-2	NA	CASSPGNRMNTGELFF	TGTGCCAGCTCACCGGGGAATCGGATGAACACCGGGGAGCTGTTTTTT
TRBV15	NA	TRBJ1-1	NA	CATSRERRSTEAFF	TGTGCCACCAGCAGAGAGAGGAGGAGCACTGAAGCTTTCTTT
TRBV4-1	NA	TRBJ2-1	TRBD2	CASSTLAGDTYNEQFF	TGCGCCAGCAGCACCCTAGCGGGAGACACCTACAATGAGCAGTTCTTC
TRBV5-1	once	TRBJ2-7	TRBD1	CASSARQGFDYEQYF	TGCGCCAGCAGCGCGAGACAGGGATTCGATTACGAGCAGTACTTC
TRBV7-8	NA	TRBJ2-3	TRBD1	CATGQGAPDTQYF	TGTGCCACCGGACAGGGGGCGCCGGATACGCAGTATTTT
TRBV9	once	TRBJ2-2	TRBD1	CASSATGQATGELFF	TGTGCCAGCAGCGCAACCGGACAGGCTACCGGGGAGCTGTTTTTT
TRBV12-3/TRBV12-4	NA	TRBJ2-7	NA	CASRRTYEQYF	TGTGCCAGCAGGAGGACCTACGAGCAGTACTTC
TRBV29-1	NA	TRBJ2-7	TRBD1	CSVSRGQGYEQYF	TGCAGCGTTTCCAGGGGACAGGGATACGAGCAGTACTTC
TRBV19	NA	TRBJ1-1	NA	CASSIGAAAEAFF	TGTGCCAGTAGTATAGGTGCGGCGGCCGAAGCTTTCTTT
TRBV19	NA	TRBJ1-5	NA	CASSISGLAGAIYSNQPQHF	TGTGCCAGTAGTATCTCCGGGTTGGCAGGGGCGATTTATAGCAATCAGCCCCAGCATTTT
TRBV25-1	NA	TRBJ1-2	NA	CASMPWTELYGYTF	TGTGCCAGCATGCCATGGACGGAACTCTATGGCTACACCTTC
TRBV7-8	NA	TRBJ2-5	NA	CASSPPRETQYF	TGTGCCAGCAGCCCCCCCCGGGAGACCCAGTACTTC
TRBV19	NA	TRBJ2-5	NA	CASKAHSQETQYF	TGTGCCAGTAAGGCCCACAGCCAAGAGACCCAGTACTTC
TRBV6-5	NA	TRBJ2-7	TRBD2	CASSTSGKGSEQYF	TGTGCCAGCAGTACGAGCGGGAAGGGGAGCGAGCAGTACTTC
TRBV20-1	NA	TRBJ1-2	TRBD1	CSARDPGGGPW	TGCAGTGCTAGAGATCCAGGGGGGGGCCCCTGG
TRBV7-2	NA	TRBJ2-6	TRBD1	CASSKRDRPSGANVLTF	TGTGCCAGCAGCAAAAGGGACAGGCCCTCTGGGGCCAACGTCCTGACTTTC
TRBV5-1	NA	TRBJ2-3	TRBD2	CASSLGAGSTDTQYF	TGCGCCAGCAGCTTGGGAGCGGGGTCCACAGATACGCAGTATTTT
TRBV5-1	NA	TRBJ2-5	NA	CASSSTTYQETQYF	TGCGCCAGCAGCTCTACAACGTACCAAGAGACCCAGTACTTC
TRBV12-3/TRBV12-4	NA	TRBJ1-1	NA	CASSLRRGTEAFF	TGTGCCAGCAGTTTACGGAGGGGCACTGAAGCTTTCTTT
TRBV5-5	once	TRBJ2-2	NA	CASSLATANTGELFF	TGTGCCAGCAGCTTAGCCACAGCGAACACCGGGGAGCTGTTTTTT
TRBV2	once	TRBJ1-1	NA	CASSVGGTEAFF	TGTGCCAGCAGTGTGGGGGGCACTGAAGCTTTCTTT
TRBV5-1	once	TRBJ2-5	NA	CASSLVFEETQYF	TGCGCCAGCAGCTTGGTTTTCGAAGAGACCCAGTACTTC
TRBV9	NA	TRBJ2-7	NA	CASSVGMGQGGLAGGRRDEQYF	TGTGCCAGCAGCGTAGGGATGGGACAGGGGGGATTAGCGGGAGGTCGACGGGACGAGCAGTACTTC
TRBV7-9	NA	TRBJ2-1	NA	CASSSTGFYNEQFF	TGTGCCAGCAGCTCAACGGGGTTCTACAATGAGCAGTTCTTC
TRBV2	few	TRBJ1-5	NA	CASSGFPGGNQPQHF	TGTGCCAGCTCGGGATTCCCGGGGGGCAATCAGCCCCAGCATTTT
TRBV7-9	NA	TRBJ1-5	NA	CASSPGSGAMEPQHF	TGTGCCAGCAGCCCCGGCTCTGGGGCAATGGAGCCCCAGCATTTT
TRBV12-3/TRBV12-4	NA	TRBJ2-7	NA	CASSLFGYEQYF	TGTGCCAGCAGTTTATTTGGCTACGAGCAGTACTTC
TRBV5-1	NA	TRBJ2-1	NA	CASSLEGGNEQFF	TGCGCCAGCAGCTTGGAGGGCGGCAATGAGCAGTTCTTC
TRBV19	NA	TRBJ2-1	TRBD2	CASSIPGGGYNEQFF	TGTGCCAGTAGTATCCCGGGAGGAGGGTACAATGAGCAGTTCTTC
TRBV10-3	NA	TRBJ1-2	NA	CAISERGGALNYGYTF	TGTGCCATCAGTGAAAGAGGGGGGGCTCTTAACTATGGCTACACCTTC
TRBV6-1	NA	TRBJ2-7	NA	CASSEQGGGSYEQYF	TGTGCCAGCAGTGAACAGGGAGGAGGGTCCTACGAGCAGTACTTC
TRBV14	NA	TRBJ1-4	NA	CASSQGVFGTGNEKLFF	TGTGCCAGCAGCCAAGGGGTCTTCGGGACGGGCAATGAAAAACTGTTTTTT
TRBV18	few	TRBJ1-2	NA	CASSPGSGVSYGYTF	TGTGCCAGCTCACCGGGATCAGGGGTGAGCTATGGCTACACCTTC
TRBV14	NA	TRBJ2-7	TRBD2	CASGLAGVYEQYF	TGTGCCAGCGGACTAGCGGGAGTATACGAGCAGTACTTC
TRBV3-1/TRBV3-2	NA	TRBJ1-5	NA	CASSQEWGQPQHF	TGTGCCAGCAGCCAGGAGTGGGGTCAGCCCCAGCATTTT
TRBV13	NA	TRBJ2-3	NA	CASSPGGDTQYF	TGTGCCAGCAGCCCTGGGGGAGATACGCAGTATTTT
TRBV28	NA	TRBJ1-2	NA	CASSFQNYGYTF	TGTGCCAGCAGTTTCCAAAACTATGGCTACACCTTC
TRBV6-1	NA	TRBJ1-4	TRBD1	CASSGRGQGHQNEKLFF	TGTGCCAGCAGTGGCCGGGGACAGGGCCACCAAAATGAAAAACTGTTTTTT
TRBV4-1	NA	TRBJ2-2	NA	CASSQERGSVTGELFF	TGCGCCAGCAGCCAAGAAAGGGGGTCAGTCACCGGGGAGCTGTTTTTT
TRBV7-9	NA	TRBJ1-3	TRBD1	CASSLVPGTGRFGNTIYF	TGTGCCAGCAGCTTAGTCCCCGGGACAGGGAGATTTGGAAACACCATATATTTT
TRBV4-1	NA	TRBJ1-1	NA	CASSQDPSLGGTEAFF	TGCGCCAGCAGCCAAGATCCCTCCTTGGGGGGCACTGAAGCTTTCTTT
TRBV7-2	NA	TRBJ1-5	NA	CASSRTGGYNQPQHF	TGTGCCAGCAGCCGGACGGGGGGTTACAATCAGCCCCAGCATTTT
TRBV2	NA	TRBJ1-5	NA	CASSELGARNQPQHF	TGTGCCAGCAGTGAATTGGGGGCGCGTAATCAGCCCCAGCATTTT
TRBV3-1/TRBV3-2	NA	TRBJ1-4	NA	CASSARGGSNEKLFF	TGTGCCAGCAGCGCCCGGGGGGGTTCTAATGAAAAACTGTTTTTT